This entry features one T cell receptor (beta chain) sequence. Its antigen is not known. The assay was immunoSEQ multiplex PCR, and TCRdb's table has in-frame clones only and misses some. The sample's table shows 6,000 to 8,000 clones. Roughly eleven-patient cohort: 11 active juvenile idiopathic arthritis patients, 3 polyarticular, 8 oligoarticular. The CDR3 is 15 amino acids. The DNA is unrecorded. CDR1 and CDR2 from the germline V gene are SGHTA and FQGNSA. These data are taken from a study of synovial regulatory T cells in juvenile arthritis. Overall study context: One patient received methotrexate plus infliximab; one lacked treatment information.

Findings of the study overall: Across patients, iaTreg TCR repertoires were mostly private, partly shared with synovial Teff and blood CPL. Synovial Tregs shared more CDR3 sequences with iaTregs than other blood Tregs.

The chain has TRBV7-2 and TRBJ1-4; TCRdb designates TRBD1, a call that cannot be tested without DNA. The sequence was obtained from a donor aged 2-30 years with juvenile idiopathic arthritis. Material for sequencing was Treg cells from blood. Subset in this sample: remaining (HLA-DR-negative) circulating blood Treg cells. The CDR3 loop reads CASRQGITTNEKLFF.